This TCR beta chain was recovered during a study of CD8 T cells in Susac syndrome. With random hexamers, reverse transcription was performed on roughly 0.5 to 1 ug of RNA. A multiplex approach, immunoSEQ multiplex PCR, amplified TCR beta CDR3 across 54 Vbeta and 13 Jbeta. TCRdb processed the immunoSEQ multiplex PCR reads anew with MiXCR; each CDR3 protein has one entry. This table holds under 150,000 distinct CDR3 sequences, around 94% found once. Sequencing targeted TCR beta in T cells from blood (CD8+ and CD4+). Stable or active relapsing-remitting multiple sclerosis, untreated and meeting revised McDonald criteria, defined the controls. The CD8+ and CD4+ T cells were isolated magnetically using a negative isolation approach, whereas the TEMRA cells were enriched by FACS. The CDR3 loop spans 13 amino acids. Germline CDR1 reads SNHLY; CDR2 reads FYNNEI. V lost 6 bases, J lost 8 bases, and 16 bases lay in between.

Source material: CD4+ T cells from PBMCs. The TCR originated in a human donor with multiple sclerosis. This chain uses TRBV2 with TRBJ1-2; TRBD1 is a possible D gene (6 bases). CDR3 bases: TGTGCCAGCAGCCCACAGGGCCAAGGAGGCTACACCTTC. Amino acid sequence: CASSPQGQGGYTF.